The sequence of this TCR beta chain was determined in a study of blood T cell repertoires in COVID-19. Study processing details: Estimation of nucleated cell counts was performed using reference gene primer amplification. Measured with immunoSEQ multiplex PCR; TCRdb has only the in-frame clones, and not every one. The DNA was the basis for D and trimming; V, J and clone size are from that table. The data contain roughly 68,000 clones, 88% of them singletons. The germline CDR1 and CDR2 sequences are ENHRY and SYGVKD. The CDR3 is 14 residues long. The J segment lost 6 bases and the V segment lost 7 bases, leaving 8 bases of the junction unmatched.

The rearrangement links TRBV10-3 to TRBJ2-3; 9 positions match TRBD2. This clonotype originated in a man aged 50 or older with acute or convalescent COVID-19. The sample comprised peripheral blood. The DNA for the CDR3 is TGTGCCATCAATGGCGGGGGGGGCCAGGATACGCAGTATTTT. This translates into CAINGGGGQDTQYF.